The 28 T cell receptor beta chains below were found in one sample sequenced in a study of CDR3 diversity in severe acne. TCRdb reanalysed the PCR reads using MiXCR and keeps one entry per CDR3 protein. Among approximately 90,000 distinct CDR3 sequences listed, approximately 49% were seen once. The sequencing input was blood. The receptor set was obtained from a male donor with severe acne vulgaris.

This clonotype was picked up many times. This sequence joins TRBV6-2 or TRBV6-3 and TRBJ2-7, with D uncertain. Trimming removed 0 bases from V and 3 bases from J, with 9 bases in between. Looked up from germline, CDR1 is MNHEY and CDR2 is SVGEGT. The CDR3 covers 14 residues. The CDR3: CASSYSMTGYEQYF. Here the CDR3 DNA reads TGTGCCAGCAGTTACTCAATGACGGGCTACGAGCAGTACTTC.

This clonotype was recorded a few times. The V call is TRBV4-3, the J call TRBJ2-3; the match to TRBD2 covers 10 bases. This CDR3 has 19 residues. The V and J ends lost 1 base and 5 bases, in that order; junction bases with no gene match: 15. Germline loops: CDR1 LGHNA, CDR2 YSLEER. CDR3 amino acids: CASSQGSWILAGARDTQYF. The CDR3 region has the DNA TGCGCCAGCAGCCAAGGTTCATGGATTCTAGCGGGAGCGAGAGATACGCAGTATTTT.

Only a few counts were recorded for this clonotype. The rearrangement links TRBV7-9 to TRBJ2-1; D is possibly TRBD2 (5 bases). Per the germline V gene, CDR1 is SEHNR and CDR2 is FQNEAQ (reference sequence). The germline V and J ends were trimmed by 4 bases and 7 bases, with 14 bases remaining between them. The CDR3 spans 14 residues. This chain's CDR3 is CASSSSGRLNEQFF. CDR3 DNA sequence: TGTGCCAGCAGCTCCTCGGGCAGACTAAATGAGCAGTTCTTC.

This clonotype was detected once. With a much larger clone just one base away, this may be a read error. No conserved phenylalanine or tryptophan is present at the end of the CDR3, so a read error is the likely explanation. The DNA of the CDR3 is TGTGCCAGCAGACCCGACGGCCTCACCGGGGAGCTGTTTTCT. Translation gives CASRPDGLTGELFS. The J gene is TRBJ2-2, the V gene TRBV9; D call uncertain. From germline, CDR1 is SGDLS and CDR2 YYNGEE. Between the trimmed V and J ends, which lost 5 bases and 4 bases, there was a span of 12 bases. The CDR3 length is 14 residues.

This clonotype is medium-sized in the sample. The CDR3, as DNA: TGTGCCAGCAGTGAATTAGACGTAGATACGCAGTATTTT. Translating gives CASSELDVDTQYF. This chain uses TRBV2 with TRBJ2-3; no reliable D call. CDR3 length equals 13 residues. The germline CDR1 and CDR2 sequences are SNHLY and FYNNEI. Trimming took 2 bases from V and 5 from J, leaving 8 bases between them.

As regards this clonotype: It may be a read error: a sequence one base away is much more abundant. This chain joins TRBV7-2 and TRBJ2-1, with TRBD2 matching 10 bases. The CDR3 spans 17 residues. Looked up from germline, CDR1 is SGHTA and CDR2 is FQGNSA. The trim removed 0 bases at V and 9 bases at J, leaving 11 bases unmatched. CDR3 sequence (DNA): TGTGCCAGCAGCTTAGCCCCCGGAGGGACTAGCGTTCGTGAGCAGTTCTTC. Its protein is CASSLAPGGTSVREQFF.

This clonotype has at least ten counts. This chain connects TRBV6-6 to TRBJ1-5, with D perhaps matching TRBD1 (5 bases). The ends were cut back, 6 bases at V and 0 bases at J, with 12 bases in the middle. The CDR3 has 15 amino acids. Germline-derived CDR1 and CDR2 are MNHNY and SVGAGI (reference sequence). CDR3 nucleotide sequence: TGTGCCAGCAGCTTCGGACAAAATAGCAATCAGCCCCAGCATTTT. This translates into CASSFGQNSNQPQHF.

The chain has TRBV20-1 and TRBJ2-7; 9 bases are a match to TRBD1. This CDR3 spans 18 amino acids. The junction had 22 bases not matched to a gene; V was cut back by 6 bases and J by 4 bases. CDR1 and CDR2 (germline): DFQATT, SNEGSKA (reference sequence). The CDR3 DNA reads as TGCAGTGCCACCAGCAGAGAAAGTCCGGGACAGGGTTGGTACGAGCAGTACTTC. Its protein product is CSATSRESPGQGWYEQYF.

This clonotype was seen more than once but under ten times. The chain uses TRBV10-3 and TRBJ1-2; D is unresolved. V dropped 0 bases and J dropped 5 bases, with 13 bases sitting between them. From germline, CDR1 is ENHRY and CDR2 SYGVKD. CDR3 size: 15 residues. CDR3 loop: CAISESMTNPYGYTF. The CDR3 region has the DNA TGTGCCATCAGTGAGTCAATGACAAATCCTTATGGCTACACCTTC.

V and J are TRBV7-3 and TRBJ2-1; 7 bases are a match to TRBD1. V trimming: 2 bases; J trimming: 4 bases; junction bases outside the gene matches: 11. The CDR3 loop spans 17 amino acids. Germline loops: CDR1 SGHTA, CDR2 FQGTGA. The CDR3 loop reads CASSLLGGADPYNEQFF. CDR3 bases: TGTGCCAGCAGCTTATTAGGGGGCGCAGACCCTTACAATGAGCAGTTCTTC. The full variable domain, its missing parts supplied by reference TRBV7-3 and TRBJ2-1, is GAGVSQTPSNKVTEKGKYVELRCDPISGHTALYWYRQSLGQGPEFLIYFQGTGAADDSGLPNDRFFAVRPEGSVSTLKIQRTERGDSAVYLCASSLLGGADPYNEQFFGPGTRLTVL.

J is TRBJ2-5 and V is TRBV18; TRBD1 might be the D (6 bases). Germline V gene lookup returns CDR1 KGHSH and CDR2 LQKENI. This CDR3 region has 13 residues. Between the trimmed V and J ends, which lost 6 bases and 4 bases, there was a span of 12 bases. In DNA form, the CDR3 reads TGTGCCAGCTCGAGGACAGAGGCAGAGACCCAGTACTTC. Protein product: CASSRTEAETQYF. The complete variable domain, with remaining parts taken from reference TRBV18 and TRBJ2-5, reads NAGVMQNPRHLVRRRGQEARLRCSPMKGHSHVYWYRQLPEEGLKFMVYLQKENIIDESGMPKERFSAEFPKEGPSILRIQQVVRGDSAAYFCASSRTEAETQYFGPGTRLLVL.

The chain uses TRBV9 and TRBJ2-3; D ambiguous. The ends were cut back, 0 bases at V and 2 bases at J, with 7 bases in the middle. In germline, CDR1 is SGDLS, CDR2 YYNGEE. This CDR3 is built from 14 residues. The CDR3 here is CASSVASSTDTQYF. The CDR3 nucleotides are TGTGCCAGCAGCGTAGCCTCCTCCACAGATACGCAGTATTTT.

On this clonotype: A read error may account for a junction end that differs from germline. The chain employs TRBV24-1 and TRBJ1-6; D is undetermined. The CDR3 is 15 residues long. From germline, CDR1 is KGHDR and CDR2 SFDVKD. The CDR3 sequence is CASSPRGETKAPLHF. The CDR3 DNA sequence: TGTGCCAGCAGTCCCCGGGGTGAAACAAAGGCTCCCCTCCACTTT.

With regard to this clonotype: The junction and the germline gene differ at one end; a read error may be behind it. This chain links TRBV2 with TRBJ2-5; the match to TRBD1 covers 7 bases. The CDR3 is 14 amino acids. Looked up from germline, CDR1 is SNHLY and CDR2 is FYNNEI. This chain's CDR3 is CATSRQGTSETQYF. In DNA, the CDR3 is TGTGCCACCAGTCGACAGGGTACGAGTGAGACCCAGTACTTC.

This rearrangement joins TRBV15 to TRBJ2-3; 14 bases fit TRBD2. CDR1 and CDR2 from the germline V gene are LNHNV and YYDKDF (reference sequence). This CDR3 spans 19 amino acids. The V and J ends lost 4 bases and 0 bases, in that order; junction bases with no gene match: 9. The DNA of the CDR3 is TGTGCCACCAGCATCCGACTAGCGGGAGGGTCAACTAGCACAGATACGCAGTATTTT. As protein: CATSIRLAGGSTSTDTQYF.

This rearrangement joins TRBV20-1 to TRBJ1-5, with D uncertain. Trimming took off 0 bases at V and 6 bases at J, with 6 bases between the two ends. The CDR3 is made up of 12 amino acids. CDR1 is DFQATT and CDR2 is SNEGSKA in the germline V gene (reference sequence). The CDR3 sequence is CSARDRGQPQHF. Here the CDR3 DNA reads TGCAGTGCTAGAGATCGTGGTCAGCCCCAGCATTTT.

The chain recombines TRBV2 with TRBJ2-3; D is perhaps TRBD1 (6 bases). The V and J ends lost 8 bases and 4 bases respectively, with 13 bases between them. The germline V gene encodes CDR1 SNHLY and CDR2 FYNNEI. The CDR3 is 13 amino acids. The CDR3 nucleotides are TGTGCCAGCCGGGACAACTTTCCAGATACGCAGTATTTT. It yields the protein CASRDNFPDTQYF.

The J gene is TRBJ1-3, the V gene TRBV4-3; D is perhaps TRBD1 (5 bases). Germline lookup yields CDR1 LGHNA and CDR2 YSLEER. The CDR3 consists of 12 residues. The V and J ends lost 5 bases and 8 bases respectively, with 10 bases between them. The CDR3 sequence is CASSAGRDTIYF. CDR3 nucleotide sequence: TGCGCCAGCAGCGCTGGCAGGGACACCATATATTTT.

This clonotype was found many times. This chain links TRBV5-4 with TRBJ2-7, with unresolved D. The germline CDR1 and CDR2 sequences are SGHNT and YYREEE (reference sequence). The CDR3 contains 14 residues. Trimming removed 4 bases at V and 4 bases at J, with 15 bases between. CDR3 in amino acids: CASSHLLTPYEQYF. The CDR3 bases are TGTGCCAGCAGCCACCTCCTAACCCCATACGAGCAGTACTTC.

The V call is TRBV5-1, the J call TRBJ1-1; 9 nucleotides align to TRBD1. The CDR3 covers 15 residues. Trimming cost V 4 bases and J 4 bases; bases outside gene matches: 8. Germline assignment: CDR1 SGHRS and CDR2 YFSETQ. For the CDR3, the DNA is TGCGCCAGCAGCACGACAGGGGGAATGAGCACTGAAGCTTTCTTT. Its protein product is CASSTTGGMSTEAFF.

This clonotype occurred many times. The chain combines TRBV7-8 with TRBJ1-1; unclear D gene. V gave up 4 bases and J gave up 1 base, with 10 bases separating them. The CDR3 has 14 amino acids. Germline V lookup: CDR1 SGHVS, CDR2 FQNEAQ. This chain's CDR3 is CASSSTITNTEAFF. The CDR3 nucleotides are TGTGCCAGCAGCTCAACAATCACGAACACTGAAGCTTTCTTT.

By frequency in the sample, this clonotype is medium-sized. This sequence joins TRBV6-4 and TRBJ2-1; D may be TRBD1 or TRBD2 (5 bases each). There are 15 residues in the CDR3. Germline CDR1 and CDR2: MRHNA and SNTAGT. V lost 2 bases and J 5 bases, leaving 13 bases between the germline ends. CDR3: CASSDAAGTHNEQFF. CDR3 in DNA: TGTGCCAGCAGTGACGCGGCAGGGACCCACAATGAGCAGTTCTTC.

This clonotype was seen more than once but under ten times. The CDR3 DNA reads TGTGCCAGCAGTGAACGGGGGGGCACCGGGGAGCTGTTTTTT. It translates to CASSERGGTGELFF. This chain connects TRBV6-4 to TRBJ2-2, with 8 bases fitting TRBD2. CDR1 MRHNA and CDR2 SNTAGT come from the germline V gene. The V and J ends lost 3 bases and 4 bases, in that order; junction bases with no gene match: 1. The CDR3 covers 14 residues.

For the CDR3, the DNA is TGTGCCAGCAGCGCCCAACAGTTAGCCTACGAGCAGTACTTC. This sequence encodes CASSAQQLAYEQYF. The rearrangement uses TRBV7-9 and TRBJ2-7, with D unresolved. This CDR3 spans 14 amino acids. Deletions cut 5 bases from V and 2 bases from J, with 13 bases between. From germline, CDR1 is SEHNR and CDR2 FQNEAQ (reference sequence).

The chain's CDR3 is CASSYLDRHEVDTQYF. CDR3 nucleotide sequence: TGCGCCAGCAGTTACCTGGACAGGCACGAGGTGGATACGCAGTATTTT. The genes are TRBV10-1 and TRBJ2-3, with 7 bases that match TRBD1. V shed 5 bases, J shed 6 bases, and the junction held 14 bases outside the gene matches. This CDR3 comprises 16 residues. CDR1 and CDR2 from the germline V gene are WNHNN and SYGVQD (reference sequence).

The chain carries TRBV29-1 and TRBJ2-7; the match to TRBD1 covers 9 bases. Germline V gene data show CDR1 as SQVTM and CDR2 as ANQGSEA. J lost 7 bases, V lost 6 bases, and 13 bases had no gene match. CDR3 length equals 14 residues. In DNA, the CDR3 is TGCAGCGTCAGGGGCCGGGACAGGGCTCGTGAGCAGTACTTC. Translation gives CSVRGRDRAREQYF.

This clonotype counts as medium-sized. The gene calls are TRBV7-9 and TRBJ2-5, with TRBD2 identical over 14 bases. The V and J ends lost 0 bases and 5 bases, in that order; junction bases with no gene match: 5. The CDR3 contains 17 residues. CDR1 SEHNR and CDR2 FQNEAQ come from the germline V gene (reference sequence). The CDR3 spells CASSLAEGLAGAETQYF. For the CDR3, the DNA is TGTGCCAGCAGCTTAGCTGAGGGACTAGCGGGAGCTGAGACCCAGTACTTC. The whole variable domain, filled in from reference TRBV7-9 and TRBJ2-5, reads DTGVSQNPRHKITKRGQNVTFRCDPISEHNRLYWYRQTLGQGPEFLTYFQNEAQLEKSRLLSDRFSAERPKGSFSTLEIQRTEQGDSAMYLCASSLAEGLAGAETQYFGPGTRLLVL.

Details on this clonotype: One base away lies a much larger clone, so this may be a sequencing read error. V gene TRBV20-1 combines with J gene TRBJ2-7, with D possibly TRBD1 on 7 matching bases. V was trimmed by 7 bases and J by 2 bases, leaving 15 bases between them. Germline values: CDR1 DFQATT, CDR2 SNEGSKA (reference sequence). CDR3 size: 13 residues. The CDR3, as DNA: TGCAGTGTCACACAGGGGACTGCCTACGAGCAGTACGTC. As protein: CSVTQGTAYEQYV.